This T cell receptor beta chain was obtained from a study of cytomegalovirus exposure and HLA in healthy donors. CDR1 is SGDLS and CDR2 is YYNGEE in the germline V gene. The CDR3 is made up of 18 amino acids. J gave up 1 base and V 1 base, and 9 bases lay outside the gene matches. Study-wide results and limits: It was reportedly the case that the classifier diagnosed cytomegalovirus status with high specificity and sensitivity.

Remarks on this clone: What it recognizes is unknown.

The PCR employed 60 Vbeta primers together with 13 Jbeta primers. TCRdb's copy holds only in-frame clones and misses some; the assay was immunoSEQ multiplex PCR. The sample carries about 150,000 clones, roughly 80% recorded once. Sequencing input: PBMCs. The TCR sequence derives from a man aged 30 to 39 in good health and CMV-seropositive. This sequence joins TRBV9 and TRBJ2-3; 10 positions agree with TRBD2. The CDR3 sequence: CASSVRSSGGAGTDTQYF. CDR3 DNA sequence: TGTGCCAGCAGCGTAAGGTCGAGCGGGGGGGCAGGCACAGATACGCAGTATTTT.